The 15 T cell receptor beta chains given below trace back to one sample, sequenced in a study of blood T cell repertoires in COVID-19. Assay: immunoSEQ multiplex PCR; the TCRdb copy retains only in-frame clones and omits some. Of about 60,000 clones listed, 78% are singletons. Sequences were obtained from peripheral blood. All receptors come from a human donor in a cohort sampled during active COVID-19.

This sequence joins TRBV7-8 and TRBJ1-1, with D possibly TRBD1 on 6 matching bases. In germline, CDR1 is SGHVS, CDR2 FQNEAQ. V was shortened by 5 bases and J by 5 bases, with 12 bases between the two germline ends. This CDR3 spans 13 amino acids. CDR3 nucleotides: TGTGCCAGCAGCCTTACAGGGAAAACTGAAGCTTTCTTT. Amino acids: CASSLTGKTEAFF.

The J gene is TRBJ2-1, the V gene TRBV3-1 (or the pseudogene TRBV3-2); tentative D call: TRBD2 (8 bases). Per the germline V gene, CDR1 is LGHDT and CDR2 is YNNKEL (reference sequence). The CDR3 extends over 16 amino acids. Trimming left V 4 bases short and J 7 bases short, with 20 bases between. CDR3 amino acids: CASSRSGGGTVNEQFF. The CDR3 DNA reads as TGTGCCAGCAGCCGATCGGGAGGGGGCACCGTTAATGAGCAGTTCTTC.

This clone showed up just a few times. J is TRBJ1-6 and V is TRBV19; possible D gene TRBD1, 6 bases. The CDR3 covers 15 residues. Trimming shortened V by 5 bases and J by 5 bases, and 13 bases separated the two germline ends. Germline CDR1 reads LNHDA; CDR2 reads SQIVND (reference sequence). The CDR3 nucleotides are TGTGCCAGTAGTCCCTTCAGGGGAAATAATTCACCCCTCCACTTT. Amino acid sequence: CASSPFRGNNSPLHF.

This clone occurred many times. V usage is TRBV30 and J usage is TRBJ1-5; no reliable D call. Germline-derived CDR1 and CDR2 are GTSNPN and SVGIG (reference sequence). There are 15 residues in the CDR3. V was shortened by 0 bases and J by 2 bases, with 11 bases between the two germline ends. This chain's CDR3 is CAWSVFGSGNQPQHF. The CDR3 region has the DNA TGTGCCTGGAGTGTATTTGGGAGTGGCAATCAGCCCCAGCATTTT.

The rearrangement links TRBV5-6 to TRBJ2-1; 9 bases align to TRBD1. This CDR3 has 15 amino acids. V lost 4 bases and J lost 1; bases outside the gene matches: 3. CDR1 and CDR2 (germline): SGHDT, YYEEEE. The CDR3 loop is CASSLQGASYNEQFF. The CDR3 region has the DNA TGTGCCAGCAGCCTACAGGGGGCTTCCTACAATGAGCAGTTCTTC. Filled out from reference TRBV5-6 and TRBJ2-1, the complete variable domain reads DAGVTQSPTHLIKTRGQQVTLRCSPKSGHDTVSWYQQALGQGPQFIFQYYEEEERQRGNFPDRFSGHQFPNYSSELNVNALLLGDSALYLCASSLQGASYNEQFFGPGTRLTVL.

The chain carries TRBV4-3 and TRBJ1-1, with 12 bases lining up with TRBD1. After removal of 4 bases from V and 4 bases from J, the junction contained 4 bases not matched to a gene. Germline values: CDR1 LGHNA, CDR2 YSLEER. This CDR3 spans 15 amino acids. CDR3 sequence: CASSRRGQGATEAFF. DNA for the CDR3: TGCGCCAGCAGCCGGCGGGGACAGGGGGCCACTGAAGCTTTCTTT.

CDR3 DNA: TGCGCCAGCAGCTCTCGGACAGGGGTCAGCGAGACCCAGTACTTC. Amino acids: CASSSRTGVSETQYF. The chain couples TRBV4-1 to TRBJ2-5; 9 positions agree with TRBD1. J lost 5 bases, V lost 5 bases, and 9 bases had no gene match. The CDR3 loop spans 15 amino acids. Germline CDR1 MGHRA, CDR2 YSYEKL.

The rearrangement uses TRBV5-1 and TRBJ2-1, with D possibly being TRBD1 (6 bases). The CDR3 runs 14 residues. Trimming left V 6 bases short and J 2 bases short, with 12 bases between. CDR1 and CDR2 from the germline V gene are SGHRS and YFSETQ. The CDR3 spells CASNRDNPYNEQFF. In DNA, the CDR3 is TGCGCCAGCAACCGGGACAATCCCTACAATGAGCAGTTCTTC.

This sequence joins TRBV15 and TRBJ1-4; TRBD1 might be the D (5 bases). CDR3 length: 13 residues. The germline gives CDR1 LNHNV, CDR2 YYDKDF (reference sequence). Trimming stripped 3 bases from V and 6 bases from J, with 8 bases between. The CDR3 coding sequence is TGTGCCACCAGCAGGACCAGGGATGAAAAACTGTTTTTT. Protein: CATSRTRDEKLFF.

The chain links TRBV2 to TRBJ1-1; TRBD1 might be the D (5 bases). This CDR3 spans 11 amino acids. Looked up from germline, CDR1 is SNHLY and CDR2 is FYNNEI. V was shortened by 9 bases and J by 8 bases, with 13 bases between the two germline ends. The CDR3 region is CASLLQAEAFF. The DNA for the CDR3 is TGTGCCAGTCTCTTACAGGCCGAAGCTTTCTTT.

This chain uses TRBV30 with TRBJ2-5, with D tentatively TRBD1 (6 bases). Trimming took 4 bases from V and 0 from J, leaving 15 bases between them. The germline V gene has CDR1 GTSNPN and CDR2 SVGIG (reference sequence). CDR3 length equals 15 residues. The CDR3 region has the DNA TGTGCCTGGACCCTTCTCACAGGGAACCAAGAGACCCAGTACTTC. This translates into CAWTLLTGNQETQYF.

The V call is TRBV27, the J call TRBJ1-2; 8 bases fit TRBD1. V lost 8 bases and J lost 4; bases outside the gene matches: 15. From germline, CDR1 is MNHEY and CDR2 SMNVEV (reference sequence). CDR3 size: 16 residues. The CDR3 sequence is CASPPTDREFGYGYTF. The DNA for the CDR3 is TGTGCCAGCCCTCCGACGGACAGGGAATTCGGCTATGGCTACACCTTC.

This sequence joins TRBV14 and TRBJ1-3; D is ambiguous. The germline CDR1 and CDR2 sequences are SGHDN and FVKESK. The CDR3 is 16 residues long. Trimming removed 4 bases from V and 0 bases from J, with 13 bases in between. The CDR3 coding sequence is TGTGCCAGCAGCCCACGACGGAGCCTCTCTGGAAACACCATATATTTT. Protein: CASSPRRSLSGNTIYF.

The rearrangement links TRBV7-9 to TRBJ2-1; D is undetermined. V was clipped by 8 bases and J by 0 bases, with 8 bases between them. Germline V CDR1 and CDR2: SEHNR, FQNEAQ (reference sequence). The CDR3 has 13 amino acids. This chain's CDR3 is CASGPYSYNEQFF. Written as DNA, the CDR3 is TGTGCCAGCGGGCCTTACTCCTACAATGAGCAGTTCTTC.

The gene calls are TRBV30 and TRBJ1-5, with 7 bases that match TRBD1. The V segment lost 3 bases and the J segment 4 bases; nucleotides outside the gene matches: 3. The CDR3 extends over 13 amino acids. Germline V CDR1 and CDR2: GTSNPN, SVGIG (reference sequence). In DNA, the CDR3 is TGTGCCTGGAGCGGGACAGATAATCAGCCCCAGCATTTT. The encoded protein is CAWSGTDNQPQHF.